A single T cell receptor (beta chain) is shown here with its context. Its antigen target is currently unknown. No clone much larger than this one lies a single base away; base qualities are absent. Trimming removed 4 bases from V and 8 bases from J, leaving 15 bases between the germline ends. Spanning cysteine to phenylalanine, the CDR3 consists of 14 amino acids. The entry retains the CDR3 DNA only, 42 bases that are in frame from base 1. In the germline V gene, CDR1 corresponds to KGHSH and CDR2 to LQKENI. TCRbeta CDR3 regions were amplified from genomic DNA by means of the immunoSEQ Assay, a bias-controlled multiplex PCR. In the original analysis: Within the assay, amplification of reference gene primers was used to estimate how many nucleated cells each sample contained. Sequence reads were collapsed and filtered to measure the absolute abundance of every unique TCRbeta CDR3 rearrangement. For each sample, productive Simpson clonality was calculated as the square root of Simpson's diversity index over productive rearrangements. The source is immuneACCESS, and TCRdb retained only in-frame sequences with V and J called. Part of the clones is not carried over; for the studies checked, unresolved V genes explain less than half of this, and the remainder is unexplained. V, J and clone size are taken as reported in that table, and D and trimming were inferred from the DNA itself. The sample table contains roughly 330,000 clones; only one count was recorded for 70% to 90% of them. The top ten clones comprise about 5.7% of the sample.

This record comes from a study of blood T cell repertoires in COVID-19 (dated by TCRdb to the early 2020s). The study in broad terms: Samples from collaborators originated in the United States, Italy and Spain and spanned both the acute and convalescent phases of COVID-19. Samples were obtained from the ongoing ImmuneRACE study (first 160 participants) and from over 1,000 subjects provided by 6 global collaborators. The prospective study material was composed of cDNA or gDNA derived from T cells, B-cell-depleted T cells, or PBMCs. HLA class I and class II types, where available, came from metadata supplied by the sample provider rather than from assay-based typing. The dataset comprised deeply sampled blood TCRbeta repertoires from subjects exposed to, actively infected with, or recovered from COVID-19. The repertoires were made available in a free public database intended to serve as a resource for research on the immune response to SARS-CoV-2. A de-identified subject ID, COVID-19 status, age in years and sex were almost always included in the sample metadata.

Study-wide findings and limitations: The quantity of clinical and demographic metadata differed by source and by participant and was supplied without curation.

Participants in the prospective study were aged 18 to 89 years, lived in 20 to 30 United States geographic areas, and enrolled through a virtual design. In the prospective study, participants were assigned to cohorts based on the clinical history participants reported in a screening survey and a study questionnaire. ImmuneRACE Cohort 3 recovered participants were defined by two consecutive negative NP/OP PCR tests, healthcare professional clearance, or symptom resolution. Mobile phlebotomists in the prospective study collected whole blood, serum and a nasopharyngeal or oropharyngeal swab from every participant. Participants in the prospective study had the option to provide additional blood draws and questionnaires over a roughly two-month period. Before DNA extraction, prospective study blood samples were shipped either frozen or at room temperature.

Sample: PBMCs or T cells enriched from blood (not recorded which). The V gene is TRBV18 and the J gene is TRBJ1-3, with TRBD1 tentatively as D gene (5 bases match). This TCR was recovered from a woman aged 25 to 45 who had recovered from COVID-19. The DNA sequence follows: TGTGCCAGCTCACAGGCAAGGGACTACGACACCATATATTTT. Translation gives CASSQARDYDTIYF.